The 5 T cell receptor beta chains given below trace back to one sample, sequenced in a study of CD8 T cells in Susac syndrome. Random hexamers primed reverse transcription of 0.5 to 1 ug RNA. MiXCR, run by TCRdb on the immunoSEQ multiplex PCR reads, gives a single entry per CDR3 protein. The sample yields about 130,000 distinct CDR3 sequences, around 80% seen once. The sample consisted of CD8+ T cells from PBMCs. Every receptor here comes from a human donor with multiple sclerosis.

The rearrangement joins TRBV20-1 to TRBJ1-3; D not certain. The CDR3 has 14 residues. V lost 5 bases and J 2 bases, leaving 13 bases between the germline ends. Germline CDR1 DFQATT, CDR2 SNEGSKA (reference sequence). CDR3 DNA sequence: TGCAGTGCTGCGGTCCCAGAGGCTGGAAACACCATATATTTT. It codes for CSAAVPEAGNTIYF.

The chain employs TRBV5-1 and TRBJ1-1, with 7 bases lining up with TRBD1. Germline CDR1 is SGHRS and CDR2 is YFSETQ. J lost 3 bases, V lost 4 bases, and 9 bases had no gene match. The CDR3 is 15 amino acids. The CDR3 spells CASSRITQGDTEAFF. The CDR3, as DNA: TGCGCCAGCAGCCGAATTACCCAGGGGGACACTGAAGCTTTCTTT.

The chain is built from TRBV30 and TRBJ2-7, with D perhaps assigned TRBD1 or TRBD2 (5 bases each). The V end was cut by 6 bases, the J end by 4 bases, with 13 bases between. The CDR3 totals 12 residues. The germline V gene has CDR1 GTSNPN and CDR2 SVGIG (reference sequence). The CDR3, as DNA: TGTGCCTGTCCGGGACGGGCTTACGAGCAGTACTTC. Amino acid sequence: CACPGRAYEQYF.

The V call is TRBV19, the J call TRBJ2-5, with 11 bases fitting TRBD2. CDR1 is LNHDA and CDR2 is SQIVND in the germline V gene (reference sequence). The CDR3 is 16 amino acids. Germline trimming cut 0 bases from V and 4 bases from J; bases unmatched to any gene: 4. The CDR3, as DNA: TGTGCCAGTAGTATAGAACTAGCGGGAGAAGGAGAGACCCAGTACTTC. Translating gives CASSIELAGEGETQYF.

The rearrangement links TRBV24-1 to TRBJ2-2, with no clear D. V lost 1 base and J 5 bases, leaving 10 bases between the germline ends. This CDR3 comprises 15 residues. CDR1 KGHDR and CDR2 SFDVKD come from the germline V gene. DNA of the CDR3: TGTGCCACCAGTGATTTTGGGGTAGGAACCGGGGAGCTGTTTTTT. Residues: CATSDFGVGTGELFF.